This paragraph reports one TCR beta chain. It lacks a known antigen. At one end the junction does not follow the germline gene, possibly because of a read error. To prepare the library, the immunoSEQ multiplex PCR assay was applied. RNA was extracted from all samples and reverse transcribed into cDNA as template for TCR sequencing. First-strand cDNA was synthesized using SuperScript III with a 2:1 mix of oligo-dT and random hexamers. A synthetic immune receptor repertoire was used to assess amplification bias, and residual bias was removed computationally. In the original analysis: After raw reads were preprocessed to remove errors, the CDR3 was defined following IMGT conventions as running from the conserved cysteine to phenylalanine. Clonality was computed as 1 minus the Shannon entropy, with the entropy normalized by log2 of the number of productive unique TCRs. Scalp TCRbeta sequences were cross-referenced with sorted blood CD4 and CD8 repertoires so that the CD4 or CD8 identity of scalp clones could be inferred. The source is immuneACCESS, and TCRdb retained only in-frame sequences with V and J called. Part of the clones is not carried over; for the studies checked, unresolved V genes explain less than half of this, and the remainder is unexplained. V and J calls and clone size are as listed in that table; D and trimming were resolved from the DNA. The sample contains approximately 170,000 clones, 45% to 75% of them found a single time. The ten largest clones represent 0.65% to 0.7% of the sample.

These data come from a study of CD8+ T cells in alopecia areata (dated by TCRdb to about 2018). About the study as a whole: Treated patients were enrolled in an open-label pilot trial of oral tofacitinib at 5 to 10 mg twice daily for moderate-to-severe alopecia areata. Patients received tofacitinib for 6 to 18 months and were then followed off drug for 6 months to check for delayed response and recurrence. Disease severity in treated patients was measured with the SALT score, which quantifies the percentage of affected scalp surface area. In both human patients and the C3H/HeJ mouse model, the study applied high-throughput TCRbeta sequencing to look at T cell clonal expansion in alopecia areata. In humans, TCRbeta sequencing was performed on scalp tissue and on sorted CD4+ and CD8+ peripheral blood T cells from healthy controls and from patients with patchy or totalis/universalis alopecia areata. Biopsies were taken from tofacitinib-treated patients at baseline and at 4 and 24 weeks of treatment, and a later scalp biopsy was taken in several of the tofacitinib-treated patients. Scalp clonality was compared among normal scalp (n=4), patchy alopecia areata scalp (n=8), and alopecia totalis/universalis scalp (n=8). RNA was obtained with the PAXgene miRNA kit for fixed scalp, the miRNeasy kit for PBMCs, and the RNeasy kit for mouse skin. Amplification of TCRbeta CDR3 regions was done by immunoSEQ multiplex PCR using 35 Vbeta forward primers and 13 Jbeta reverse primers.

The germline V gene supplies CDR1 MNHNS and CDR2 SASEGT. The CDR3 runs 12 residues from the cysteine to the phenylalanine. Just the 36-base CDR3 DNA is kept, in frame starting at base 1. Results the study describes overall, beyond this receptor: TCR sequences shared between patients were less clear than in mice, possibly partly because of HLA diversity in the patient population. Scalp TCR repertoire analysis is complicated because resident alphabeta T cells in normal human skin are also sequenced, whereas mouse skin is dominated by gammadelta T cells. Many expanded lesional clones persisted in scalp and blood during tofacitinib treatment, which may partly explain relapse after stopping treatment. Compared with normal scalp, lesional scalp, particularly in alopecia totalis/universalis, had higher clonality and more expanded CD8+ clones, which suggests antigenic drive. With tofacitinib, both scalp clonality and the number of expanded CD8+ clones among the top 100 scalp clones went down significantly. Because the treated cohort was small and had only one nonresponder, larger studies are needed to examine links between baseline CD8+ expansion and response.

Read against the paper, the sample's time point label means: four to five weeks on oral tofacitinib. The intended sense of this specimen's treatment or condition label: oral pan-JAK inhibitor, 5-10 mg twice daily. Peripheral blood and lesional scalp punch biopsies were obtained from patients with alopecia areata. PBMCs were isolated by density centrifugation and stained for CD3, CD4 and CD8, after which CD4+ and CD8+ T cells were sorted on a FACSAria. This chain joins TRBV6-1 to TRBJ2-7; the D segment could be TRBD2, given 6 matching bases. The sample here was CD4+ T cells sorted from blood, taken at week 4, from a patient treated with tofacitinib. The sequence was collected from a human donor with alopecia areata. The CDR3 here reads CASTERGYEQYF. The DNA sequence reads TGTGCCAGCACTGAACGGGGGTACGAGCAGTACTTC.